The clone carrying this T cell receptor beta chain is a singleton in its sample. Per the germline V gene, CDR1 is SGHDT and CDR2 is YYEEEE. The CDR3 spans 13 residues. With 6 bases removed from V and 0 bases from J, the gap between germline ends came to 10 bases. Stated time point: pretreatment peripheral blood. Each patient's cancer was a locally advanced or metastatic urothelial carcinoma. The sample comes from a study of PD-L1 blockade in urothelial cancer. Study context: Samples came from 3 weeks, at the second dose, and 6 weeks into treatment. Blood samples had a median of 141,255 T cells.

TCRdb's table, derived via immunoSEQ multiplex PCR, lists solely in-frame clones and lacks some. This table holds approximately 90,000 clones, roughly 84% found once. The chain couples TRBV5-6 to TRBJ2-7; the D gene is possibly TRBD1 (6 bases). Sequencing used PBMCs, obtained around atezolizumab (anti-PD-L1) treatment. The receptor comes from a man aged 60 to 75 with urothelial cancer. CDR3 in DNA: TGTGCCAGCAACGACAGGACCTCCTACGAGCAGTACTTC. Protein sequence: CASNDRTSYEQYF.